Following are 16 T cell receptor beta chains from one sample sequenced in a study of T cell responses to AZD1222 COVID-19 vaccine. Measured with immunoSEQ multiplex PCR; TCRdb has only the in-frame clones, and not every one. The table includes more than 150,000 clones, 90% to 95% detected once. Specimen: peripheral blood, collected 28 days after the second AZD1222 dose. The source of these receptors is an adult who received the AZD1222 COVID-19 vaccine.

This chain connects TRBV28 to TRBJ1-1, with D unclear. Germline CDR1 MDHEN, CDR2 SYDVKM. Between the trimmed V and J ends, which lost 3 bases and 3 bases, there was a span of 11 bases. The CDR3 covers 14 residues. The CDR3 DNA reads as TGTGCCAGCAGTTTGGAGGATTCTTACACTGAAGCTTTCTTT. Its translation is CASSLEDSYTEAFF.

This chain connects TRBV6-5 to TRBJ1-2, with D unclear. CDR3 size: 16 residues. V was pared by 0 bases and J by 1 base, with 12 bases between. From germline, CDR1 is MNHEY and CDR2 SVGAGI. CDR3 amino acids: CASSYSISQFNYGYTF. Here the CDR3 DNA reads TGTGCCAGCAGTTACTCGATCTCCCAGTTTAACTATGGCTACACCTTC.

The chain links TRBV28 to TRBJ2-3; D not certain. The CDR3 covers 12 residues. CDR1 is MDHEN and CDR2 is SYDVKM in the germline V gene. V was clipped by 5 bases and J by 0 bases, with 3 bases between them. The CDR3 nucleotides are TGTGCCAGCAGTAGGAGCACAGATACGCAGTATTTT. Residues: CASSRSTDTQYF.

The chain recombines TRBV7-8 with TRBJ1-2; no definite D call. CDR1 is SGHVS and CDR2 is FQNEAQ in the germline V gene. V shed 3 bases and J shed 0 bases, with 14 bases lying between them. The CDR3 runs to 16 residues. This CDR3 is CASSFGPAGANYGYTF. The CDR3 DNA reads TGTGCCAGCAGCTTTGGTCCGGCAGGAGCTAACTATGGCTACACCTTC. Full variable domain (outside the CDR3, taken from reference TRBV7-8 and TRBJ1-2): GAGVSQSPRYKVAKRGQDVALRCDPISGHVSLFWYQQALGQGPEFLTYFQNEAQLDKSGLPSDRFFAERPEGSVSTLKIQRTQQEDSAVYLCASSFGPAGANYGYTFGSGTRLTVV.

CDR3 coding DNA: TGTGCCAGCAGTCGTCCGGGACAAACCTACGAGCAGTACTTC. This sequence encodes CASSRPGQTYEQYF. The rearrangement joins TRBV7-9 to TRBJ2-7; maybe TRBD1 (6 bases). Trimming removed 6 bases from V and 2 bases from J, with 14 bases in between. Germline V gives CDR1 SEHNR, CDR2 FQNEAQ (reference sequence). The CDR3 loop spans 14 amino acids.

This clone was seen only once. The V and J genes are TRBV11-3 and TRBJ2-3; TRBD2 agrees at 7 bases. The V segment lost 3 bases and the J segment 4 bases; nucleotides outside the gene matches: 7. The germline CDR1 and CDR2 sequences are SGHNT and YENEEA. CDR3 length: 15 residues. CDR3 region: CASSFGGSYADTQYF. In DNA form, the CDR3 reads TGTGCCAGCAGCTTTGGCGGGAGTTACGCAGATACGCAGTATTTT. The full variable domain, with the rest looked up from reference TRBV11-3 and TRBJ2-3, is EAGVVQSPRYKIIEKKQPVAFWCNPISGHNTLYWYLQNLGQGPELLIRYENEEAVDDSQLPKDRFSAERLKGVDSTLKIQPAELGDSAVYLCASSFGGSYADTQYFGPGTRLTVL.

This chain joins TRBV7-9 and TRBJ2-7; 9 positions agree with TRBD1. The CDR3 is made up of 12 amino acids. J lost 3 bases, V lost 8 bases, and 2 bases had no gene match. CDR1 and CDR2 (germline): SEHNR, FQNEAQ (reference sequence). In DNA form, the CDR3 reads TGTGCCAGCGAGGGACAGGGCTACGAGCAGTACTTC. Protein: CASEGQGYEQYF.

The chain links TRBV11-1 to TRBJ2-4, with 7 bases matching TRBD2. V trimming: 5 bases; J trimming: 0 bases; junction bases outside the gene matches: 4. The CDR3 is 15 residues long. Germline V gene sequence: CDR1 SGHAT, CDR2 FQDESV (reference sequence). CDR3 region: CASSRGVIAKNIQYF. CDR3 nucleotide sequence: TGTGCCAGCAGCCGGGGGGTGATAGCCAAAAACATTCAGTACTTC.

The chain has TRBV27 and TRBJ2-3; either TRBD1 or TRBD2 may supply D (5 bases each). Trimming left V 8 bases short and J 3 bases short, with 18 bases between. CDR3 size: 15 residues. The germline gives CDR1 MNHEY, CDR2 SMNVEV (reference sequence). This chain's CDR3 is CASSKVRGWTDTQYF. For the CDR3, the DNA is TGTGCCAGCTCCAAGGTGAGGGGTTGGACAGATACGCAGTATTTT.

This chain uses TRBV3-1 (or the pseudogene TRBV3-2) with TRBJ2-3; 9 bases align to TRBD2. CDR1 and CDR2 from the germline V gene are LGHDT and YNNKEL (reference sequence). The V gene end was trimmed by 3 bases and the J gene end by 4 bases; junction bases not matched to a gene: 11. The CDR3 runs to 17 residues. CDR3 in DNA: TGTGCCAGCAGCCAGGGTTGGCGGGGGGGCCTACCAGATACGCAGTATTTT. Amino acid sequence: CASSQGWRGGLPDTQYF.

This clone was detected only once. V usage is TRBV5-1 and J usage is TRBJ2-1, with TRBD2 as a possible D gene (6 bases). This CDR3 region has 11 residues. Trimming pared 7 bases from V and 8 bases from J, leaving 10 bases between. Germline V gives CDR1 SGHRS, CDR2 YFSETQ. CDR3 loop: CASASGDEQFF. The CDR3, as DNA: TGCGCCAGCGCCTCGGGGGATGAGCAGTTCTTC. The full variable domain, its missing parts supplied by reference TRBV5-1 and TRBJ2-1, is KAGVTQTPRYLIKTRGQQVTLSCSPISGHRSVSWYQQTPGQGLQFLFEYFSETQRNKGNFPGRFSGRQFSNSRSEMNVSTLELGDSALYLCASASGDEQFFGPGTRLTVL.

The chain couples TRBV7-8 to TRBJ2-1; the D call may be TRBD1 or TRBD2 (6 bases each). Germline V gene data show CDR1 as SGHVS and CDR2 as FQNEAQ. The V end lost 7 bases, the J end lost 9 bases, and 22 bases lay between the germline ends. The CDR3 covers 15 residues. CDR3 DNA sequence: TGTGCCAGCACCCCCAGGGGAGGTCAGGGTAGTGAGCAGTTCTTC. Translation gives CASTPRGGQGSEQFF.

V usage is TRBV18 and J usage is TRBJ1-2; D gene unclear. The CDR3 is 14 amino acids. Germline-derived CDR1 and CDR2 are KGHSH and LQKENI. The V end lost 0 bases, the J end lost 7 bases, and 12 bases lay between the germline ends. CDR3 loop: CASSPPTGIGGYTF. The CDR3 coding sequence is TGTGCCAGCTCACCACCGACGGGGATCGGTGGCTACACCTTC.

CDR3 region: CASSGEGGADTQYF. CDR3 coding DNA: TGTGCCAGCAGTGGGGAGGGGGGTGCAGATACGCAGTATTTT. This rearrangement joins TRBV2 to TRBJ2-3, with D possibly being TRBD2 (7 bases). CDR1 is SNHLY and CDR2 is FYNNEI in the germline V gene. CDR3 length: 14 amino acids. V was shortened by 4 bases and J by 4 bases, with 12 bases between the two germline ends.

The sample holds one count of this clone. The chain has TRBV30 and TRBJ1-5, with 7 bases matching TRBD1. V was pared by 4 bases and J by 4 bases, with 4 bases of the junction left unmatched. Per germline, CDR1 GTSNPN and CDR2 SVGIG (reference sequence). CDR3 length: 13 residues. The CDR3 DNA sequence: TGTGCCTGGAATAGGGGGCCGAATCAGCCCCAGCATTTT. This sequence encodes CAWNRGPNQPQHF.

This clone was recorded only once. This chain links TRBV11-3 with TRBJ2-3, with a weak D call TRBD1 (5 bases). Trimming stripped 1 base from V and 2 bases from J, with 7 bases between. The CDR3 is 14 residues long. Germline CDR1 and CDR2: SGHNT and YENEEA. This CDR3 reads CASSLGQHTDTQYF. The CDR3 nucleotides read TGTGCCAGCAGCTTAGGACAGCACACAGATACGCAGTATTTT.